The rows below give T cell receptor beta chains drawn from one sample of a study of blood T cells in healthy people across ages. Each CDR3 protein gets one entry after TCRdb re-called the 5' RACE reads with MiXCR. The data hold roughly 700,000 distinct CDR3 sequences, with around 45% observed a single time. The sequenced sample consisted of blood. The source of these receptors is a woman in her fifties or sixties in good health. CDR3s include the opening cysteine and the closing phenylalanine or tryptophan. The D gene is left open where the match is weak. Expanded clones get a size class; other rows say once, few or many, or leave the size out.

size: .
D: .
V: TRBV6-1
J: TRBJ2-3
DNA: TGTGCCAGCGCCTCGAGGCCAGCAGGATATACTAGCACAGATACGCAGTATTTT
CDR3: CASASRPAGYTSTDTQYF

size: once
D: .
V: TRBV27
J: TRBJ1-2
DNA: TGTGCCAGCAGTTTATCCCCCAACGATGGCTACACCTTC
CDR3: CASSLSPNDGYTF

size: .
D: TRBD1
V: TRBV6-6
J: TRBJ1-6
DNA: TGTGCCAGCAGTTCAGGACAGGGCGGGCATTCACCCCTCCACTTT
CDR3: CASSSGQGGHSPLHF

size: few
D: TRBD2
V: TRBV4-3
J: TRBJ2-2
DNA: TGCGCCAGCAGCCAAGCACTAGCGGGAGGGCCCGGGGAGCTGTTTTTT
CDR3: CASSQALAGGPGELFF

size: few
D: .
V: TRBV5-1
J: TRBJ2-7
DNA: TGCGCCAGCGCAACGAACAGCCACGAGCAGTACTTC
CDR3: CASATNSHEQYF

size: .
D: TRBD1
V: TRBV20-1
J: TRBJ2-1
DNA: TGCAGTGCTAGTGTTCTCGGGACAGGGGGCAGGGGCTACAATGAGCAGTTCTTC
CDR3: CSASVLGTGGRGYNEQFF

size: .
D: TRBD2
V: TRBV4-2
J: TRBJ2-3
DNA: TGTGCCAGCAGCCAAGGGAATAGCGGGAGTGTGGATACGCAGTATTTT
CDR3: CASSQGNSGSVDTQYF

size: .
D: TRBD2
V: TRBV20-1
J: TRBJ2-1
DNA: TGCAGTGCTAGAAGACCCCTAGCGGGAAATAACAATGAGCAGTTCTTC
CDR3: CSARRPLAGNNNEQFF

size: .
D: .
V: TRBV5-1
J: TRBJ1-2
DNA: TGCGCCAGCAGCCTAGAGCCGGAATCCTATGGCTACACCTTC
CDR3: CASSLEPESYGYTF

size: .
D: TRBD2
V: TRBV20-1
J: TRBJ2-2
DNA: TGCAGTGCTAGGGTTTCCGGGACTAGTAGGTCCGGGGAGCTGTTTTTT
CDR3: CSARVSGTSRSGELFF

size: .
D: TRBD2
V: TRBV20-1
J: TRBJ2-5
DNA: TGCAGTGCCAGAGAGACTAGCGGGAGTGCGGAGACCCAGTACTTC
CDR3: CSARETSGSAETQYF

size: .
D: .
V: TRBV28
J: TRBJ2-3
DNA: TGTGCCAGCATGGAGCGTCTTAGCGGCACAGATACGCAGTATTTT
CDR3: CASMERLSGTDTQYF

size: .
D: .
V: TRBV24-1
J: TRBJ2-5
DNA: TGTGCCACCAGTGATGGGCAGGGTACAGGGGAGACCCAGTACTTC
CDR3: CATSDGQGTGETQYF

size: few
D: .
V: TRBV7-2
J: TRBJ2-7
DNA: TGTGCCAGCAGCAATTTTGGGTACGAGCAGTACTTC
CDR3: CASSNFGYEQYF

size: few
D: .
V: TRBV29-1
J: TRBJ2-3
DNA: TGCAGCGTTGAACTTTCTAGCACAGATACGCAGTATTTT
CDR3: CSVELSSTDTQYF

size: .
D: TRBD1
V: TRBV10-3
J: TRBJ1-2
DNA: TGTGCCAGCGCCGGGACAGGGGTTGGCTACACCTTC
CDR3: CASAGTGVGYTF

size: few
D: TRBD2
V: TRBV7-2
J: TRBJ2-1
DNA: TGTGCCAGCAGCCGGCCGACTAGCGGGAGAGTCTATGAGCAGTTCTTC
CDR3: CASSRPTSGRVYEQFF

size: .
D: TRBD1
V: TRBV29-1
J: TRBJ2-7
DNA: TGCAGCGTTGTCCGGGACAGGGGTCACGAGCAGTACTTC
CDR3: CSVVRDRGHEQYF

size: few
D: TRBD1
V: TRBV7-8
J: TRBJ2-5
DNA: TGTGCCAGCAGCTTAACCCCCGGGACAGGGATGGGAGAGACCCAGTACTTC
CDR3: CASSLTPGTGMGETQYF

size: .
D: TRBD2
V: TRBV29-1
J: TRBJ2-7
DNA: TGCAGCGTATTACCCGGGACTAGCGGCAGTTCCGGTTACAATGAGCAGTACTTC
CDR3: CSVLPGTSGSSGYNEQYF

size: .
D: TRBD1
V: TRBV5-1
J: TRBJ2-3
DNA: TGCGCCAGCAGCCCCCAGGGGGCGAAGGGTGATACGCAGTATTTT
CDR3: CASSPQGAKGDTQYF

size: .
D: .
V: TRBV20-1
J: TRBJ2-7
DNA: TGCAGTGCTGTAATGGACAGCTTCTCCTACGAGCAGTACTTC
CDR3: CSAVMDSFSYEQYF

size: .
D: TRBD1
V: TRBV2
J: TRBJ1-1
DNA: TGTGCCAGCAGTGCCCAGGGGGGCAATTTGAACACTGAAGCTTTCTTT
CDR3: CASSAQGGNLNTEAFF

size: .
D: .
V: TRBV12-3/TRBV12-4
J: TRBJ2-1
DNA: TGTGCCAGCAGTTTAAGGGCACCTTCCTACAATGAGCAGTTCTTC
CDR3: CASSLRAPSYNEQFF

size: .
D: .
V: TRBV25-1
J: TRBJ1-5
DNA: TGTGCCAGTAGTGACAGAGACAGAGAAGGCCAGCCCCAGCATTTT
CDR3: CASSDRDREGQPQHF

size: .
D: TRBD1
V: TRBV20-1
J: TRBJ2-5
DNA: TGCAGTGCTAGAACCCCGGGACAGGGACTGTCAGAGACCCAGTACTTC
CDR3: CSARTPGQGLSETQYF

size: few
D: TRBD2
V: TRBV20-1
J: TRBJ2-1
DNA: TGCAGTGCTCTTAGCGGGTCGAGCTCCTACAATGAGCAGTTCTTC
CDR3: CSALSGSSSYNEQFF

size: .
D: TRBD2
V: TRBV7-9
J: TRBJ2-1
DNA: TGTGCCAGCGGAGCCGAGACTAGCAGTGAGCAGTTCTTC
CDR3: CASGAETSSEQFF

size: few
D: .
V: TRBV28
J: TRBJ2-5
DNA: TGTGCCAGCAGTTCCACACGGACAGAGCAGTACTTC
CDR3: CASSSTRTEQYF

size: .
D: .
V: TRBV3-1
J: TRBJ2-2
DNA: TGTGCCAGCAGCCAGTCAGTTGCCACCGGGGAGCTGTTTTTT
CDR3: CASSQSVATGELFF

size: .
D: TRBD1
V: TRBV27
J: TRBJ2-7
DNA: TGTGCCAGCAGTATTGACAGGGGGCGAACCTACGAGCAGTACTTC
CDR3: CASSIDRGRTYEQYF

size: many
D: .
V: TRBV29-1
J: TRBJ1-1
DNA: TGCAGCGCTGGCTCAGGGTGGGGCATGAACACTGAAGCTTTCTTT
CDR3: CSAGSGWGMNTEAFF

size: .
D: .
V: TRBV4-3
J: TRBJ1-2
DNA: TGCGCCAGCAGCCAAGTTTTAAGTGGGTACAGAAGTCGCTATGGCTACACCTTC
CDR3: CASSQVLSGYRSRYGYTF

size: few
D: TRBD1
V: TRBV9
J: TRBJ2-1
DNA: TGTGCCAGCAGCACCCGACAGGGTTATGAGCAGTTCTTC
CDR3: CASSTRQGYEQFF

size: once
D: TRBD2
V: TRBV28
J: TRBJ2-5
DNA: TGTGCCAGCAGTTTATCCCCGCGGGAGGAGACCCAGTACTTC
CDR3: CASSLSPREETQYF

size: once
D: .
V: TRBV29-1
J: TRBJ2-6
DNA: TGCAGCGTCGCCGTGGGGACTGGGACCAACGTCCTGACTTTC
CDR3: CSVAVGTGTNVLTF

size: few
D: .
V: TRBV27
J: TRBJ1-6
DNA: TGTGCCAGCAGTTTTTTAGCTTCACCCCTCCACTTT
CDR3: CASSFLASPLHF

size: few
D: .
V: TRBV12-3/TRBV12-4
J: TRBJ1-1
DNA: TGTGCCAGCAGTCCCCGACACACCAACACTGAAGCTTTCTTT
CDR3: CASSPRHTNTEAFF

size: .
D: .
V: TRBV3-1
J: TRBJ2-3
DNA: TGTGCCAGCAGCCCTACAGGCACAGATACGCAGTATTTT
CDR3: CASSPTGTDTQYF

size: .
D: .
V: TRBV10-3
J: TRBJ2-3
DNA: TGTGCCATCAGTGACGCCGGGACAGATACGCAGTATTTT
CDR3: CAISDAGTDTQYF

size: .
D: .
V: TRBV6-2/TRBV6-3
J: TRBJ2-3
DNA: TGTGCCAGCAGTTACACCGGGGGGCGGAGCACAGATACGCAGTATTTT
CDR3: CASSYTGGRSTDTQYF

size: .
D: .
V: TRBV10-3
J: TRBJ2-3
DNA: TGTGCCATTCGTCTTCAGGGGCATTCAGGTACGCAGTATTTT
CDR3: CAIRLQGHSGTQYF

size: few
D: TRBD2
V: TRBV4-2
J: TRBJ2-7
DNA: TGTGCCAGCAGCCAAGCGGGAGCGGGAAACGAGCAGTACTTC
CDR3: CASSQAGAGNEQYF

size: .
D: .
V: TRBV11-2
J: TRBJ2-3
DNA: TGTGCCAGCAGCCGTCGGCCAGATACGCAGTATTTT
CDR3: CASSRRPDTQYF

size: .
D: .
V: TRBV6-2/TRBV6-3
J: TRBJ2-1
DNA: TGTGCCAGCAGTTACTCGATGGGGAATGAGCAGTTCTTC
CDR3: CASSYSMGNEQFF

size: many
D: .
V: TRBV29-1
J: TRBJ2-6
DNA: TGCAGCGTTGAGGGTTCAGGGGGGACCGTCCTGACTTTC
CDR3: CSVEGSGGTVLTF

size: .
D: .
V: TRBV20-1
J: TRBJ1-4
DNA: TGCAGTGCGTCCGACGTGCAGCCAGAAAAACTGTTTTTT
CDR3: CSASDVQPEKLFF

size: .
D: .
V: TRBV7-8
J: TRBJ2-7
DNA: TGCGTAACGGGCGGGACGACCTACAATGAGCAGTACTTC
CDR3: CVTGGTTYNEQYF